Presented here are 10 T cell receptor beta chains from one specimen sequenced in a study of blood T cell repertoires in COVID-19. The table came from immunoSEQ multiplex PCR; TCRdb's copy has only in-frame clones and leaves some out. The sample shows more than 300,000 clones, about 88% of them seen only once. Sample: peripheral blood. These TCRs come from a woman in her 70s with COVID-19, enrolled during active disease.

The rearrangement joins TRBV13 to TRBJ2-3; D call uncertain. CDR3 length: 16 residues. The germline gives CDR1 PRHDT, CDR2 FYEKMQ (reference sequence). V was trimmed by 6 bases and J by 2 bases, leaving 18 bases between them. CDR3 nucleotide sequence: TGTGCCAGCAGGTTAAGGCAAAGACTTTACACAGATACGCAGTATTTT. Translating it yields CASRLRQRLYTDTQYF.

The V and J genes are TRBV7-6 and TRBJ1-6, with TRBD1 as a possible D gene (6 bases). The CDR3 contains 15 residues. V was trimmed by 4 bases and J by 5 bases, leaving 12 bases between them. CDR1 and CDR2 (germline): SGHVS, FNYEAQ. The CDR3 sequence is CASSSWTVNNSPLHF. CDR3 DNA sequence: TGTGCCAGCAGCTCCTGGACAGTGAATAATTCACCCCTCCACTTT.

The chain joins TRBV4-3 to TRBJ1-2, with TRBD1 matching 9 bases. Germline trimming cut 7 bases from V and 4 bases from J; bases unmatched to any gene: 22. The germline V gene encodes CDR1 LGHNA and CDR2 YSLEER. CDR3 length: 19 residues. Here the CDR3 DNA reads TGCGCCAGCATCCCGAGAACCTGCGAAGACAGGGGGAGGTTCTATGGCTACACCTTC. It codes for CASIPRTCEDRGRFYGYTF.

CDR3 sequence: CASSRQGPSPNYGYTF. CDR3 coding DNA: TGTGCCAGCAGTCGACAGGGGCCATCTCCTAACTATGGCTACACCTTC. The chain couples TRBV27 to TRBJ1-2; 8 nucleotides align to TRBD1. This CDR3 contains 16 residues. V dropped 5 bases and J dropped 0; count of bases not matched to a gene: 8. Germline lookup yields CDR1 MNHEY and CDR2 SMNVEV (reference sequence).

CDR3 region: CASSYLGEWNTEAFF. In DNA form, the CDR3 reads TGTGCCAGCAGTTACCTCGGGGAATGGAACACTGAAGCTTTCTTT. The rearrangement links TRBV6-5 to TRBJ1-1; D gene uncertain. The V gene lost 2 bases and the J gene lost 1 base, with 11 bases spanning the gap. Per the germline V gene, CDR1 is MNHEY and CDR2 is SVGAGI. The CDR3 has 15 residues.

This sequence joins TRBV29-1 and TRBJ1-2, with 8 positions matching TRBD1. Germline lookup yields CDR1 SQVTM and CDR2 ANQGSEA. After removal of 4 bases from V and 7 bases from J, the junction contained 8 bases not matched to a gene. CDR3 length equals 13 residues. The CDR3 region has the DNA TGCAGCGTTGCGACGACAGGGGTGGGTGGCTACACCTTC. It is translated as CSVATTGVGGYTF.

The CDR3 coding sequence is TGTGCCACCTCCTTCCCACAGGGGCTGGGCTATGGCTACACCTTC. Its protein product is CATSFPQGLGYGYTF. The chain recombines TRBV28 with TRBJ1-2; 7 nucleotides align to TRBD1. Trimming at V came to 10 bases and at J to 4 bases, leaving 15 bases not matched to a gene. CDR1 is MDHEN, CDR2 SYDVKM, per germline. CDR3 length: 15 amino acids.

This sequence joins TRBV7-2 and TRBJ2-7, with TRBD2 matching over 9 bases. V dropped 1 base and J dropped 0; count of bases not matched to a gene: 4. Per germline, CDR1 SGHTA and CDR2 FQGNSA. The CDR3 runs to 16 residues. The CDR3 protein is CASSLGGAGGSYEQYF. The CDR3 DNA reads as TGTGCCAGCAGCTTAGGTGGAGCGGGGGGCTCCTACGAGCAGTACTTC.

DNA for the CDR3: TGCGCCAGCAGCTCTGACCCGGGGGGCACTGAAGCTTTCTTT. Its protein is CASSSDPGGTEAFF. The V gene is TRBV5-1, the J gene TRBJ1-1, with D perhaps TRBD1 (5 bases). V was trimmed by 3 bases and J by 4 bases, leaving 13 bases between them. CDR3 length equals 14 residues. Per germline, CDR1 SGHRS and CDR2 YFSETQ.

This clone showed up just a few times. The J gene is TRBJ1-4, the V gene TRBV3-1 (or the pseudogene TRBV3-2); D uncertain. This CDR3 spans 13 amino acids. Looked up from germline, CDR1 is LGHDT and CDR2 is YNNKEL (reference sequence). Trimming shortened V by 0 bases and J by 11 bases, and 10 bases separated the two germline ends. The CDR3 sequence: CASSQEETTKLFF. CDR3 DNA sequence: TGTGCCAGCAGCCAAGAGGAGACGACGAAACTGTTTTTT.